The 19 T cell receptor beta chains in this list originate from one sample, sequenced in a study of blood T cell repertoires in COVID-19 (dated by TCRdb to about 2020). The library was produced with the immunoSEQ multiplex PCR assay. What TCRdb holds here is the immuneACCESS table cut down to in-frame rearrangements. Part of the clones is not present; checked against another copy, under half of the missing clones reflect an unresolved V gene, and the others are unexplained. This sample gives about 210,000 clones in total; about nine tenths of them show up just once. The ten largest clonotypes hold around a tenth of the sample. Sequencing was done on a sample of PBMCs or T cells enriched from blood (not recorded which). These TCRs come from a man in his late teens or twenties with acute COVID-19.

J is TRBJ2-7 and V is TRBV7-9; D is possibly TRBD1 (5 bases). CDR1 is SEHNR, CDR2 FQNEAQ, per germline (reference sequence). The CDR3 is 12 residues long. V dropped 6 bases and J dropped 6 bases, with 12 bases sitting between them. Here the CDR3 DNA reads TGTGCCAGCAGTACTTGGGGCCCCGAGCAGTACTTC. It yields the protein CASSTWGPEQYF.

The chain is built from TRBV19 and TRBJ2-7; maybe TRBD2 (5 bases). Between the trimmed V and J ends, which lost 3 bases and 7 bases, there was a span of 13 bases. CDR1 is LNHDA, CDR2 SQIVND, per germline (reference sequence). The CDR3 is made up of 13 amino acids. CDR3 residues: CASSMVEGNEQYF. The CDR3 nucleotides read TGTGCCAGTAGTATGGTAGAGGGCAATGAGCAGTACTTC. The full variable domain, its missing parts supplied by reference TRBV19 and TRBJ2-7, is DGGITQSPKYLFRKEGQNVTLSCEQNLNHDAMYWYRQDPGQGLRLIYYSQIVNDFQKGDIAEGYSVSREKKESFPLTVTSAQKNPTAFYLCASSMVEGNEQYFGPGTRLTVT.

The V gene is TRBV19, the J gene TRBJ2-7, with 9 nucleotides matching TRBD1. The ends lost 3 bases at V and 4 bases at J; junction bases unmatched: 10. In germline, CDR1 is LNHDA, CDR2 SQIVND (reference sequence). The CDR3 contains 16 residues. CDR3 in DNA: TGTGCCAGTAGTATTCACCCGGGACAGGGTATATACGAGCAGTACTTC. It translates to CASSIHPGQGIYEQYF. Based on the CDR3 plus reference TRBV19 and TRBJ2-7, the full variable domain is DGGITQSPKYLFRKEGQNVTLSCEQNLNHDAMYWYRQDPGQGLRLIYYSQIVNDFQKGDIAEGYSVSREKKESFPLTVTSAQKNPTAFYLCASSIHPGQGIYEQYFGPGTRLTVT.

The CDR3 DNA is TGTGCCAGCAGCTTGGAACTAGCGGGCCTAGGCCGGGGTACGCAGTATTTT. The encoded protein is CASSLELAGLGRGTQYF. This rearrangement joins TRBV5-4 to TRBJ2-3; 9 bases match TRBD2. The V gene's germline CDR1 is SGHNT and CDR2 YYREEE (reference sequence). This CDR3 spans 17 amino acids. With 0 bases clipped from V and 8 bases from J, the junction kept 13 bases outside the gene matches.

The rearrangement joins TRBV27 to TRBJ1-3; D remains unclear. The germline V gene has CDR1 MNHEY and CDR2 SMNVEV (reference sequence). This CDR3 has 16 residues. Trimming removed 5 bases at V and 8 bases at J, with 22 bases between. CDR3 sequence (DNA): TGTGCCAGCAGTGATAACCGGGTTAAAACACTAGACACCATATATTTT. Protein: CASSDNRVKTLDTIYF.

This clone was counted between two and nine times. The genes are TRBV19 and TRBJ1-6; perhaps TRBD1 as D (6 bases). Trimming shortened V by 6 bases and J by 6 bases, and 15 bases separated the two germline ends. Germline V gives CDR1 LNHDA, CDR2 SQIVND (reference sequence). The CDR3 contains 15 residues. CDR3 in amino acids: CASRTRTVINSPLHF. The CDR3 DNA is TGTGCCAGTAGGACTCGGACAGTTATTAATTCACCCCTCCACTTT.

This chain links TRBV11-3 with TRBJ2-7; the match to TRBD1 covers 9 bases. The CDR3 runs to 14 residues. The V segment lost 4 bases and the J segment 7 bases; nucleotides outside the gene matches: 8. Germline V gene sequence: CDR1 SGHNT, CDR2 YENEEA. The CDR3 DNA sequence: TGTGCCAGCAGCTCAAGACAGGGGGAGGAGGAGCAGTACTTC. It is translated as CASSSRQGEEEQYF.

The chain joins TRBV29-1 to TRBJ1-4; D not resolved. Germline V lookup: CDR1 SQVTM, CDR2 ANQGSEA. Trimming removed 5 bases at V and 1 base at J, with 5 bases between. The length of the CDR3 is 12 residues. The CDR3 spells CSVRRTNEKLFF. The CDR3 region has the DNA TGCAGCGTTAGGAGAACTAATGAAAAACTGTTTTTT.

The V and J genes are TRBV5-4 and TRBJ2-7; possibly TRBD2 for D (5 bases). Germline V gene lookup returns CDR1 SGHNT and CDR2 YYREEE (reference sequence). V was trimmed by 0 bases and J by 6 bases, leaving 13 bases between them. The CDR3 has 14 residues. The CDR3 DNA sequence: TGTGCCAGCAGCTTGGCCGGCGGAGGTTCCGAGCAGTACTTC. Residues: CASSLAGGGSEQYF.

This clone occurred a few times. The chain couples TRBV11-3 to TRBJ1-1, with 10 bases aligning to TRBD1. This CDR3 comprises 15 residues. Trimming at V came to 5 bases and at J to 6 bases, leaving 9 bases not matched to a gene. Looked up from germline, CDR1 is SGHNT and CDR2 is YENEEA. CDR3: CASSPIRQGASEAFF. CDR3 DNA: TGTGCCAGCAGCCCCATAAGACAGGGGGCCTCTGAAGCTTTCTTT.

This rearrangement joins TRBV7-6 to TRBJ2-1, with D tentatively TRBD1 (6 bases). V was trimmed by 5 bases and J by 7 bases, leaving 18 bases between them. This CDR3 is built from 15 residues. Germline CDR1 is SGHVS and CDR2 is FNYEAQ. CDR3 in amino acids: CASSLLGAGLNEQFF. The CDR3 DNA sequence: TGTGCCAGCAGCCTCCTGGGGGCAGGCCTAAATGAGCAGTTCTTC. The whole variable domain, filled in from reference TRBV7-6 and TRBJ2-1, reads GAGVSQSPRYKVTKRGQDVALRCDPISGHVSLYWYRQALGQGPEFLTYFNYEAQQDKSGLPNDRFSAERPEGSISTLTIQRTEQRDSAMYRCASSLLGAGLNEQFFGPGTRLTVL.

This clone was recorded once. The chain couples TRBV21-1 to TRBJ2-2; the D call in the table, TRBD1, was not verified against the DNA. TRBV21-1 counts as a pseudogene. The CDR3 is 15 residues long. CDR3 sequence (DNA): TGTGCCAGCAGCCGTCGGGACAGAAACACCGGGGAGCTGTTTTTT. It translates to CASSRRDRNTGELFF.

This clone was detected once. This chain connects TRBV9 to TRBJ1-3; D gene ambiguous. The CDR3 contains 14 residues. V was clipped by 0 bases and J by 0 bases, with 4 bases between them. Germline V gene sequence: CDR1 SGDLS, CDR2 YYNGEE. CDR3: CASSVAPSGNTIYF. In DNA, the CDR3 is TGTGCCAGCAGCGTAGCTCCCTCTGGAAACACCATATATTTT.

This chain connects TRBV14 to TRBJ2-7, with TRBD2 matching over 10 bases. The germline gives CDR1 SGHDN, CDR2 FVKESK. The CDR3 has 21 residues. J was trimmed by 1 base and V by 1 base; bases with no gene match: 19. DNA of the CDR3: TGTGCCAGCAGCCAAGTCGGGCCCCTAGCGGGAGTGTCTTTTTGGTCCTACGAGCAGTACTTC. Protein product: CASSQVGPLAGVSFWSYEQYF.

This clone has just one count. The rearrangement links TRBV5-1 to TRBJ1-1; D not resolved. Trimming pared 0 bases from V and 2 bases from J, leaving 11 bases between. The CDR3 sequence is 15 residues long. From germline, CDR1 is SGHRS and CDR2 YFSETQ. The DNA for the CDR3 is TGCGCCAGCAGCTTGGTAGGAGACTTCAACACTGAAGCTTTCTTT. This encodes CASSLVGDFNTEAFF.

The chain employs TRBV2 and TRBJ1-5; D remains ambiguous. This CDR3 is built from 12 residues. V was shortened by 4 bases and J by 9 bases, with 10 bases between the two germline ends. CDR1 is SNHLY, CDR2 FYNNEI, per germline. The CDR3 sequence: CASSVYRGPQHF. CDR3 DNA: TGTGCCAGCAGTGTGTACCGGGGGCCCCAGCATTTT.

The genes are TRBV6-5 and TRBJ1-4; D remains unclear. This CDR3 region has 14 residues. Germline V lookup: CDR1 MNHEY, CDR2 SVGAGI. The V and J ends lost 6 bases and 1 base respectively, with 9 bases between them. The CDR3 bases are TGTGCCAGCAGACCAACTAGAACTAATGAAAAACTGTTTTTT. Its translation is CASRPTRTNEKLFF.

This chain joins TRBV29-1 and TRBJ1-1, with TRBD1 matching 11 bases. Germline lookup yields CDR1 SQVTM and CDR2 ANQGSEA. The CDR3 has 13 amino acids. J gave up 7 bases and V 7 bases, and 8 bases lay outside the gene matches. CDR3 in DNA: TGCAGCGGATGGACAGGGGGCGTATATGAAGCTTTCTTT. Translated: CSGWTGGVYEAFF.

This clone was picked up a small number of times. CDR3 nucleotide sequence: TGCGCCAGCAGCCGTCCGGGACAGTCCTACGAGCAGTACTTC. Translating gives CASSRPGQSYEQYF. The chain combines TRBV4-1 with TRBJ2-7, with TRBD1 matching 7 bases. The CDR3 loop spans 14 amino acids. In germline, CDR1 is MGHRA, CDR2 YSYEKL. Germline trimming cut 4 bases from V and 1 base from J; bases unmatched to any gene: 4.